These 15 T cell receptor beta chains were sequenced from one sample in a study of CXCR3-negative and CXCR3-positive naive CD8 T cells. The TRB libraries of cDNA were built by UMI-labeled 5' RACE. TCRdb reprocessed the 5' RACE reads and reports one entry per CDR3 protein, with no DNA. The sample data list approximately 41,000 distinct CDR3 sequences. Specimen: memory CD8+ T cells from blood. These receptor sequences come from a human donor in good health. Some clones in this sample may be carry-over from other donors' samples.

The chain recombines TRBV9 with TRBJ2-7. Germline lookup yields CDR1 SGDLS and CDR2 YYNGEE. There are 16 residues in the CDR3. The CDR3 is CASSPQLVLLPYEQYF.

The chain links TRBV5-1 to TRBJ2-5; TCRdb's assignment of TRBD1 cannot be checked, as there is no DNA. The CDR3 is 13 residues long. Germline V gene data show CDR1 as SGHRS and CDR2 as YFSETQ. The CDR3 here is CASIETGQETQYF.

Here the CDR3 reads CSVEEQGRPYGYTF. The chain links TRBV29-1 to TRBJ1-2; TCRdb selects TRBD1, and the lack of DNA leaves this call unchecked. Per the germline V gene, CDR1 is SQVTM and CDR2 is ANQGSEA. The CDR3 is 14 amino acids.

The chain uses TRBV6-2 or TRBV6-3 and TRBJ2-3. Germline CDR1 is MNHEY and CDR2 is SVGEGT. The CDR3 contains 15 residues. The CDR3 reads CASSWSGPRVDTQYF.

This rearrangement joins TRBV9 to TRBJ2-7; the TCRdb D gene call, TRBD1, has no DNA to confirm it. Germline assignment: CDR1 SGDLS and CDR2 YYNGEE. The CDR3 is 11 amino acids. The CDR3 sequence is CASSATGEQYF.

This sequence joins TRBV7-9 and TRBJ1-6; TCRdb calls TRBD1, which cannot be checked without DNA. This CDR3 comprises 15 residues. Germline values: CDR1 SEHNR, CDR2 FQNEAQ (reference sequence). The CDR3 reads CASSIDRGRYSPLHF.

This rearrangement joins TRBV11-1 to TRBJ1-1; TCRdb indicates TRBD1, and absent DNA this call remains unverified. CDR3 size: 15 residues. CDR1 is SGHAT and CDR2 is FQDESV in the germline V gene (reference sequence). The CDR3 reads CASSKDRGPGTEAFF.

The chain employs TRBV27 and TRBJ2-7; TCRdb outputs TRBD1, but without DNA this stays unchecked. Germline V gene sequence: CDR1 MNHEY, CDR2 SMNVEV (reference sequence). There are 15 residues in the CDR3. CDR3 sequence: CASSDTGVNTYEQYF.

The V call is TRBV20-1, the J call TRBJ1-1. Germline CDR1 DFQATT, CDR2 SNEGSKA (reference sequence). This CDR3 spans 14 amino acids. CDR3: CSASYRTLNTEAFF.

The chain recombines TRBV20-1 with TRBJ2-3; with no DNA, the TCRdb D assignment of TRBD1 cannot be verified. Germline assignment: CDR1 DFQATT and CDR2 SNEGSKA (reference sequence). This CDR3 spans 15 amino acids. CDR3 loop: CSAREDRGFTDTQYF.

V and J are TRBV7-6 and TRBJ2-1; the D call from TCRdb, TRBD1, cannot be confirmed without DNA. The germline V gene has CDR1 SGHVS and CDR2 FNYEAQ. This CDR3 contains 18 residues. Here the CDR3 reads CASSNPLPAGTDNNEQFF.

The chain uses TRBV6-2 or TRBV6-3 and TRBJ2-3. The CDR3 extends over 15 amino acids. CDR1 MNHEY and CDR2 SVGEGT come from the germline V gene. CDR3 region: CASSYSAGSTDTQYF.

V usage is TRBV6-2 or TRBV6-3 and J usage is TRBJ2-5; the TRBD2 assignment by TCRdb is unverifiable without DNA. The germline CDR1 and CDR2 sequences are MNHEY and SVGEGT. There are 13 residues in the CDR3. The CDR3 spells CASSFLHVETQYF.

The CDR3 loop reads CSVDPPTGVEQFF. The rearrangement joins TRBV29-1 to TRBJ2-1; the D gene TCRdb calls, TRBD1, cannot be checked with no DNA. CDR3 length: 13 amino acids. Germline CDR1 is SQVTM and CDR2 is ANQGSEA.

The chain joins TRBV7-9 to TRBJ2-7; the TCRdb call, TRBD1, lacks DNA for checking. CDR1 is SEHNR, CDR2 FQNEAQ, per germline (reference sequence). The CDR3 is 14 residues long. This CDR3 reads CASSFTGQIYEQYF.